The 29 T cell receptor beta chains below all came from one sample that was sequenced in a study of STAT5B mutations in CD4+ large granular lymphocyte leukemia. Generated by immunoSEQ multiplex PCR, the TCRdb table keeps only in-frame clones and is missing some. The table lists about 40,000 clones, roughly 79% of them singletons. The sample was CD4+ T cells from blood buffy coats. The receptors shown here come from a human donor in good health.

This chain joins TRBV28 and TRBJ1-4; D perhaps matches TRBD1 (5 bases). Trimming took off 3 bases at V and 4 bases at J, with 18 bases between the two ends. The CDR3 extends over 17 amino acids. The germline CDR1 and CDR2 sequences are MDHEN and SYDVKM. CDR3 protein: CASSFALGLGVNEKLFF. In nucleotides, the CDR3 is TGTGCCAGCAGTTTCGCCTTGGGGTTGGGGGTTAATGAAAAACTGTTTTTT.

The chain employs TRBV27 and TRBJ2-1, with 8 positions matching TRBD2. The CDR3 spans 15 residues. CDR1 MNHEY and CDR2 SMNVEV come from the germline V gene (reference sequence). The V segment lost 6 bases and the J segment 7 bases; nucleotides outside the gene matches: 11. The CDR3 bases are TGTGCCAGCAGACTACTCGGGGGGGCATGGAATGAGCAGTTCTTC. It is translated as CASRLLGGAWNEQFF.

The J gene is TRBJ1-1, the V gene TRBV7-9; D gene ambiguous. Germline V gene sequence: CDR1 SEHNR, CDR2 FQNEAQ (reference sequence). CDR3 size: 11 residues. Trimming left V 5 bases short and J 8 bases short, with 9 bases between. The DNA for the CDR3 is TGTGCCAGCAGCGTCGGAGGGGAAGCTTTCTTT. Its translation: CASSVGGEAFF.

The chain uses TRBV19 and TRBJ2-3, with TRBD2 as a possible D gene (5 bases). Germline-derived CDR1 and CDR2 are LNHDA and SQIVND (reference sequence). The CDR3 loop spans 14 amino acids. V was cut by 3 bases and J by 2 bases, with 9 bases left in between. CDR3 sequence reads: CASSMSGNTDTQYF. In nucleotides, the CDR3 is TGTGCCAGTAGTATGTCCGGGAACACAGATACGCAGTATTTT.

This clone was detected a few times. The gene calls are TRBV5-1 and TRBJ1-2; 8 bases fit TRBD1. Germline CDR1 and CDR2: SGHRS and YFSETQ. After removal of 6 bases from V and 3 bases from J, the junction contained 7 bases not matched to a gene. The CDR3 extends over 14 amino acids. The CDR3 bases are TGCGCCAGCACCATACAGGGGGGTGACTATGGCTACACCTTC. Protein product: CASTIQGGDYGYTF.

The CDR3 region has the DNA TGTGCCAGCAGCTTGCCAGGAGTATACGAGCAGTACTTC. This codes for CASSLPGVYEQYF. The chain joins TRBV5-6 to TRBJ2-7; D is unresolved. In germline, CDR1 is SGHDT, CDR2 YYEEEE. Trimming removed 1 base from V and 4 bases from J, with 9 bases in between. CDR3 length: 13 amino acids.

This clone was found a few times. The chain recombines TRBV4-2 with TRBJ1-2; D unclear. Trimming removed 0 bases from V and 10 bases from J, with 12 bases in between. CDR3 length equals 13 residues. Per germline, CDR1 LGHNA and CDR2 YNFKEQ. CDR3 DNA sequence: TGTGCCAGCAGCCAAGATTTAGGCACACCCTACACCTTC. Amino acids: CASSQDLGTPYTF.

The CDR3, as DNA: TGTGCCAGCAGTTTTCCGGACAGTTTTTCACCCCTCCACTTT. This sequence encodes CASSFPDSFSPLHF. V usage is TRBV28 and J usage is TRBJ1-6, with D possibly being TRBD1 (6 bases). CDR1 and CDR2 (germline): MDHEN, SYDVKM. Trimming took 3 bases from V and 9 from J, leaving 12 bases between them. The CDR3 loop spans 14 amino acids.

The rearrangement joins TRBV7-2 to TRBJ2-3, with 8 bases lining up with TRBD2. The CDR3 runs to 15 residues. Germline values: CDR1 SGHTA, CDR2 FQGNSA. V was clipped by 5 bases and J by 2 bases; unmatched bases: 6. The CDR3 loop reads CASSLTSGFTDTQYF. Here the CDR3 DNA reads TGTGCCAGCAGCCTTACTAGCGGTTTCACAGATACGCAGTATTTT.

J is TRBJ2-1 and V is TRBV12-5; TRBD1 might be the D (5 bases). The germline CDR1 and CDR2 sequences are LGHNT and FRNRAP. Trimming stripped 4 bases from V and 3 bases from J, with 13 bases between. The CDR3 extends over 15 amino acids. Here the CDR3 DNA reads TGTGCTAGTGGTTCCACCTGGGGCGGCTACAATGAGCAGTTCTTC. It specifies CASGSTWGGYNEQFF. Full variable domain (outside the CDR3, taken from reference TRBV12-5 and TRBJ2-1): DARVTQTPRHKVTEMGQEVTMRCQPILGHNTVFWYRQTMMQGLELLAYFRNRAPLDDSGMPKDRFSAEMPDATLATLKIQPSEPRDSAVYFCASGSTWGGYNEQFFGPGTRLTVL.

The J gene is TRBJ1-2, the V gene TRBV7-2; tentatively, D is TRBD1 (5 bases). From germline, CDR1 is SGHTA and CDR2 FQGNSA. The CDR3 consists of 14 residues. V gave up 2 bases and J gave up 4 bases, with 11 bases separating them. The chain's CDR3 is CASSLNRQTYGYTF. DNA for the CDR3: TGTGCCAGCAGCTTAAATCGACAGACCTATGGCTACACCTTC.

Here the CDR3 DNA reads TGTGCCAGTAGTATAAAGTCGGACAGGGTCTATGGCTACACCTTC. This gives the protein CASSIKSDRVYGYTF. This sequence joins TRBV19 and TRBJ1-2; TRBD1 aligns across 8 bases. V gave up 2 bases and J gave up 4 bases; unmatched junction bases: 6. Germline V gives CDR1 LNHDA, CDR2 SQIVND (reference sequence). The CDR3 length is 15 residues.

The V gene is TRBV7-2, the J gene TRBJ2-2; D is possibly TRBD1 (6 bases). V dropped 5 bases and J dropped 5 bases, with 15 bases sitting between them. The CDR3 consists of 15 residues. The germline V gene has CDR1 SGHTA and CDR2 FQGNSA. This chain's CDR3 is CASSGGQIQTGELFF. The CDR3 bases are TGTGCCAGCAGCGGAGGACAGATTCAGACCGGGGAGCTGTTTTTT.

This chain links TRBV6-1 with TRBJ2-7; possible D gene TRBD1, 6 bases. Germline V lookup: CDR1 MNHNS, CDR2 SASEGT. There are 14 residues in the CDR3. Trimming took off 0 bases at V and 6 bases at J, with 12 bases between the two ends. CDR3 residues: CASSEAWAGVEQYF. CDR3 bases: TGTGCCAGCAGTGAAGCGTGGGCAGGGGTCGAGCAGTACTTC.

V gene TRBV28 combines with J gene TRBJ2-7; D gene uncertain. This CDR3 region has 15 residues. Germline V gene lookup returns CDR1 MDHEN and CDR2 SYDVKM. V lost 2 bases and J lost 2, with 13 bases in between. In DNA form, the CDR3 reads TGTGCCAGCAGTTTAAAACCCGGGCCCCCCTACGAGCAGTACTTC. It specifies CASSLKPGPPYEQYF.

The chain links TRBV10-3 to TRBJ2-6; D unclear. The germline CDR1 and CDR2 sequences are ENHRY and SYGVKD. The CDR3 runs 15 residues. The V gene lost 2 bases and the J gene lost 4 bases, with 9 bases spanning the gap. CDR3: CAISEGYGGANVLTF. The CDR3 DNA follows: TGTGCCATCAGTGAGGGCTATGGAGGGGCCAACGTCCTGACTTTC.

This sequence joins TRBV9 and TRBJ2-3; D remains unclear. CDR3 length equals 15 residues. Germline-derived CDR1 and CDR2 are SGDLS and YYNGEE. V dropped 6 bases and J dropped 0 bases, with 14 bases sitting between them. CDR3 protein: CASNSDGRSTDTQYF. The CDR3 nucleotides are TGTGCCAGCAATTCCGACGGCAGAAGCACAGATACGCAGTATTTT.

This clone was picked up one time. The CDR3: CAWSVPGGVGYTF. Written as DNA, the CDR3 is TGTGCCTGGAGTGTACCAGGGGGCGTCGGCTACACCTTC. This chain joins TRBV30 and TRBJ1-2; 8 nucleotides line up with TRBD1. The V gene's germline CDR1 is GTSNPN and CDR2 SVGIG (reference sequence). J gave up 8 bases and V 0 bases, and 5 bases lay outside the gene matches. This CDR3 region has 13 residues.

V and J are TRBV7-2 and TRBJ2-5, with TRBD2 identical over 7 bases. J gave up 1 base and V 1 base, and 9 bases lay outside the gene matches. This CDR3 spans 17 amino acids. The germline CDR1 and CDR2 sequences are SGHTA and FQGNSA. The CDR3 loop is CASSLGRGGRAQETQYF. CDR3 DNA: TGTGCCAGCAGCTTAGGAAGGGGTGGGAGGGCCCAAGAGACCCAGTACTTC.

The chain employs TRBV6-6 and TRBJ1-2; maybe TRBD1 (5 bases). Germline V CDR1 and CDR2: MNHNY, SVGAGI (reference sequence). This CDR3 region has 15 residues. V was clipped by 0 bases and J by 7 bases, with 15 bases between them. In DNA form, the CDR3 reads TGTGCCAGCAGTTACTCGAAGGGGAGGGAGGGTGGCTACACCTTC. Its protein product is CASSYSKGREGGYTF.

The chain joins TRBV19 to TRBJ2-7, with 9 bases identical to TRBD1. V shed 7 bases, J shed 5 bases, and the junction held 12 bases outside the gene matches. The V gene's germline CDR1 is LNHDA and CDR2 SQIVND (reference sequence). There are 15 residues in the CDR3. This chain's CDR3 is CASTQLLGTGNEQYF. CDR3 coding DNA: TGTGCCAGTACCCAATTATTAGGGACAGGGAACGAGCAGTACTTC.

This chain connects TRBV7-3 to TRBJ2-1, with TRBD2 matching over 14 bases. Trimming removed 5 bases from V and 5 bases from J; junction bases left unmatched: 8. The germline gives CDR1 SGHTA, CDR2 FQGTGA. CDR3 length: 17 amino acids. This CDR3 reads CASSVRTSGGSDNEQFF. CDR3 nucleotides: TGTGCCAGCAGCGTAAGGACTAGCGGGGGGTCAGACAATGAGCAGTTCTTC.

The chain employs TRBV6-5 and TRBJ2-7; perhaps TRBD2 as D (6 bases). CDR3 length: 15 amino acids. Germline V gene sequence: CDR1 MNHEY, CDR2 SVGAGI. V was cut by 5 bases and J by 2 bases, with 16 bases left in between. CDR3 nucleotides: TGTGCCAGCAGTGGGGGAGGAACGGTAACCTACGAGCAGTACTTC. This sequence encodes CASSGGGTVTYEQYF.

The DNA for the CDR3 is TGTGCCAGCTCACCCAGGGACAGCTACTATGGCTACACCTTC. It codes for CASSPRDSYYGYTF. This chain links TRBV18 with TRBJ1-2; 7 bases are shared with TRBD1. Germline CDR1 is KGHSH and CDR2 is LQKENI. V was clipped by 3 bases and J by 3 bases; unmatched bases: 4. The CDR3 totals 14 residues.

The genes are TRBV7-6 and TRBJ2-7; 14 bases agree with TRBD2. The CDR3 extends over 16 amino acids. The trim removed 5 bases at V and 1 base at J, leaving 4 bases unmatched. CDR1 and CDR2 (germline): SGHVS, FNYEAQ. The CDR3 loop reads CASSPGLAGASYEQYF. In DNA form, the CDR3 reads TGTGCCAGCAGCCCGGGACTAGCGGGGGCGTCCTACGAGCAGTACTTC.

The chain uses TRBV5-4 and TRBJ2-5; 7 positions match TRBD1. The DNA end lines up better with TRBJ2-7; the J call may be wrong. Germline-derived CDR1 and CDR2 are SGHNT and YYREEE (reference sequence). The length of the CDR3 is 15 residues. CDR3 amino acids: CASRPASTGTYEQYF. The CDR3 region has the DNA TGTGCCAGCAGGCCAGCTTCGACAGGGACCTACGAGCAGTACTTC.

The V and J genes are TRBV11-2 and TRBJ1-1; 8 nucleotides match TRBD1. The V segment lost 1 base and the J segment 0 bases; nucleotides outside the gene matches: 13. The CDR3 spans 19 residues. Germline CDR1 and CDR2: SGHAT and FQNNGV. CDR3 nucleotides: TGTGCCAGCAGCTTAGGCAGGGGGCGACAGGGGTCGATGAACACTGAAGCTTTCTTT. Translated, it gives CASSLGRGRQGSMNTEAFF.

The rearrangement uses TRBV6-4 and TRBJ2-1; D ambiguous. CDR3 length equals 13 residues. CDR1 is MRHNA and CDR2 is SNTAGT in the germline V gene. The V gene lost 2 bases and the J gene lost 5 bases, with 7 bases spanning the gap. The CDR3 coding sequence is TGTGCCAGCAGTGACCCGAGGAACAATGAGCAGTTCTTC. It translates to CASSDPRNNEQFF.

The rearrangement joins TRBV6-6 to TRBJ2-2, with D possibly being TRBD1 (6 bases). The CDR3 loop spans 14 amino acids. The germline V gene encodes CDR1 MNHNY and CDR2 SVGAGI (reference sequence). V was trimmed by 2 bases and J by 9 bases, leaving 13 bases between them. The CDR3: CASSYGGGLRELFF. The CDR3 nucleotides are TGTGCCAGCAGTTACGGGGGCGGCTTGAGGGAGCTGTTTTTT.